This TCR beta chain originates from a study of shared clonotypes between healthy human individuals. Germline CDR1 reads MNHNS; CDR2 reads SASEGT. CDR3 length: 15 amino acids. The V gene end was trimmed by 1 base and the J gene end by 4 bases; junction bases not matched to a gene: 5. Sequencing was performed with immunoSEQ multiplex PCR; in TCRdb, only in-frame clones are kept and a portion is missing. In the table there are about 480,000 clones, 79% of which are singletons. This clone has more than one count but fewer than ten. The origin of this receptor is a woman in her 40s in good health. Some clones in this sample may be carry-over from other donors' samples. The J gene is TRBJ1-2, the V gene TRBV6-1, with 8 bases fitting TRBD1. Source material: PBMCs. The CDR3 spells CASSEGRGRIYGYTF. The CDR3 DNA reads as TGTGCCAGCAGTGAAGGCAGGGGGCGGATCTATGGCTACACCTTC.